Shown below are 24 T cell receptor beta chains from a single sample sequenced in a study of OX40 agonist ivuxolimab in advanced cancers. Produced via immunoSEQ multiplex PCR; TCRdb's table is partial and in-frame only. The table has about 18,000 clones, about two thirds seen once. The sequencing here drew on CD4+ or CD8+ T cells sorted from blood, taken in a trial of the OX40 agonist ivuxolimab. Receptor source: an adult with an advanced solid tumor such as melanoma, head and neck, liver or kidney cancer.

V gene TRBV28 combines with J gene TRBJ2-2; D is unclear. Trimming shortened V by 2 bases and J by 6 bases, and 7 bases separated the two germline ends. This CDR3 is 13 amino acids long. CDR1 MDHEN and CDR2 SYDVKM come from the germline V gene. CDR3 loop: CASSLPPPGELFF. CDR3 DNA: TGTGCCAGCAGTTTACCCCCTCCCGGGGAGCTGTTTTTT.

This clone was picked up a small number of times. The chain joins TRBV5-4 to TRBJ1-3; tentative D call: TRBD1 (6 bases). The germline V and J ends were trimmed by 3 bases and 2 bases, with 9 bases remaining between them. CDR3 length equals 14 residues. The germline gives CDR1 SGHNT, CDR2 YYREEE (reference sequence). The CDR3, as DNA: TGTGCCAGCAGCTCACAGGGAACTGGAAACACCATATATTTT. It yields the protein CASSSQGTGNTIYF.

This chain links TRBV30 with TRBJ1-2, with D maybe TRBD1 (5 bases). The CDR3 contains 13 residues. V gave up 1 base and J gave up 3 bases, with 9 bases separating them. CDR1 GTSNPN and CDR2 SVGIG come from the germline V gene (reference sequence). CDR3 nucleotide sequence: TGTGCCTGGAGTGCGGGACTCTACTATGGCTACACCTTC. It yields the protein CAWSAGLYYGYTF.

V usage is TRBV4-2 and J usage is TRBJ2-1, with TRBD1 as a possible D gene (5 bases). This CDR3 spans 16 amino acids. Trimming removed 0 bases from V and 4 bases from J, with 13 bases in between. Germline V gene data show CDR1 as LGHNA and CDR2 as YNFKEQ. CDR3 DNA sequence: TGTGCCAGCAGCCAAGATCAGGGTCCCTCGTACAATGAGCAGTTCTTC. Protein product: CASSQDQGPSYNEQFF.

This rearrangement joins TRBV4-1 to TRBJ1-1, with D possibly matching TRBD1 (6 bases). The V gene lost 3 bases and the J gene lost 4 bases, with 12 bases spanning the gap. The CDR3 sequence is 14 residues long. Germline V gene sequence: CDR1 MGHRA, CDR2 YSYEKL. The CDR3 loop is CASSQGHSSTEAFF. CDR3 nucleotides: TGCGCCAGCAGCCAGGGACATTCGAGCACTGAAGCTTTCTTT.

The chain couples TRBV7-9 to TRBJ2-2; tentatively, D is TRBD2 (5 bases). The length of the CDR3 is 12 residues. Germline V gene sequence: CDR1 SEHNR, CDR2 FQNEAQ (reference sequence). V was trimmed by 5 bases and J by 8 bases, leaving 9 bases between them. This CDR3 is CASSHLAGELFF. The CDR3 DNA reads TGTGCCAGCAGCCACCTAGCAGGGGAGCTGTTTTTT.

This chain links TRBV15 with TRBJ1-5, with 11 bases that match TRBD1. CDR3 length equals 15 residues. Germline V gene data show CDR1 as LNHNV and CDR2 as YYDKDF (reference sequence). V gave up 6 bases and J gave up 4 bases; unmatched junction bases: 5. The CDR3 loop is CATRLGQGENQPQHF. The CDR3 nucleotides read TGTGCCACCAGACTGGGACAGGGGGAGAATCAGCCCCAGCATTTT.

The CDR3 region is CASSLGQNTGELFF. The CDR3 DNA sequence: TGTGCCAGCAGTTTAGGACAGAACACCGGGGAGCTGTTTTTT. The V and J genes are TRBV28 and TRBJ2-2; TRBD1 is a possible D gene (5 bases). Germline V lookup: CDR1 MDHEN, CDR2 SYDVKM. The CDR3 consists of 14 residues. Trimming shortened V by 2 bases and J by 1 base, and 5 bases separated the two germline ends.

The chain combines TRBV6-1 with TRBJ1-2; maybe TRBD1 (6 bases). The CDR3 contains 15 residues. V was shortened by 2 bases and J by 7 bases, with 17 bases between the two germline ends. Germline V gene data show CDR1 as MNHNS and CDR2 as SASEGT. The CDR3 protein is CASSERSTGSIGYTF. CDR3 bases: TGTGCCAGCAGTGAAAGAAGTACAGGGTCGATTGGCTACACCTTC.

The chain employs TRBV4-1 and TRBJ2-1; 7 positions agree with TRBD1. The junction had 5 bases not matched to a gene; V was cut back by 4 bases and J by 5 bases. The germline V gene encodes CDR1 MGHRA and CDR2 YSYEKL. The CDR3 has 14 amino acids. CDR3: CASSPTGPHNEQFF. CDR3 sequence (DNA): TGCGCCAGCAGCCCGACAGGGCCTCACAATGAGCAGTTCTTC.

The J gene is TRBJ2-3, the V gene TRBV23-1; D is undetermined. TRBV23-1 is labeled an ORF, and its function is uncertain. The CDR3 contains 17 residues. Trimming removed 0 bases at V and 3 bases at J, with 16 bases between. The CDR3 DNA sequence: TGCGCCAGCAGTCAATCTCTGAGAGGAGTAACAACAGATACGCAGTATTTT. Translating it yields CASSQSLRGVTTDTQYF.

The V call is TRBV7-9, the J call TRBJ2-7, with D unresolved. Trimming pared 8 bases from V and 2 bases from J, leaving 13 bases between. The CDR3 is made up of 13 amino acids. The V gene's germline CDR1 is SEHNR and CDR2 FQNEAQ (reference sequence). CDR3 sequence: CASSQGWPYEQYF. CDR3 DNA sequence: TGTGCCAGCTCCCAAGGGTGGCCCTACGAGCAGTACTTC.

V and J are TRBV27 and TRBJ2-2; D remains ambiguous. Trimming left V 4 bases short and J 4 bases short, with 4 bases between. This CDR3 contains 12 residues. The germline gives CDR1 MNHEY, CDR2 SMNVEV (reference sequence). CDR3 nucleotide sequence: TGTGCCAGCAGTTACATCACCGGGGAGCTGTTTTTT. The encoded protein is CASSYITGELFF.

This chain joins TRBV19 and TRBJ2-4, with TRBD1 matching 9 bases. Losses at the gene ends were 1 base for V and 8 bases for J; bases not matched to a gene: 12. Germline assignment: CDR1 LNHDA and CDR2 SQIVND (reference sequence). There are 17 residues in the CDR3. In DNA, the CDR3 is TGTGCCAGTAGTATAGTCCCGCCACAGGGGGCGTTATACATTCAGTACTTC. Its protein is CASSIVPPQGALYIQYF.

The V call is TRBV4-1, the J call TRBJ2-2; 10 bases match TRBD1. Germline V gene sequence: CDR1 MGHRA, CDR2 YSYEKL. The CDR3 is 21 amino acids. The V segment lost 3 bases and the J segment 5 bases; nucleotides outside the gene matches: 21. Here the CDR3 reads CASSQYTPGQGLIRGTGELFF. The CDR3 DNA sequence: TGCGCCAGCAGCCAGTATACACCGGGACAGGGGTTAATTAGGGGAACCGGGGAGCTGTTTTTT.

The rearrangement uses TRBV2 and TRBJ2-5; no definite D call. Germline values: CDR1 SNHLY, CDR2 FYNNEI. Trimming removed 1 base at V and 2 bases at J, with 8 bases between. The CDR3 contains 14 residues. CDR3: CASSEGVAQETQYF. CDR3 bases: TGTGCCAGCAGTGAAGGGGTGGCGCAAGAGACCCAGTACTTC.

The genes are TRBV5-6 and TRBJ2-7; 8 nucleotides align to TRBD1. V was clipped by 4 bases and J by 4 bases; unmatched bases: 4. CDR3 length: 13 residues. Germline assignment: CDR1 SGHDT and CDR2 YYEEEE. The CDR3 protein is CASSMGQAYEQYF. The CDR3 bases are TGTGCCAGCAGCATGGGACAGGCTTACGAGCAGTACTTC.

V usage is TRBV30 and J usage is TRBJ2-2; D possibly matches TRBD1 or TRBD2 (5 bases each). Germline-derived CDR1 and CDR2 are GTSNPN and SVGIG (reference sequence). Trimming cost V 3 bases and J 7 bases, with 12 bases left between them. The CDR3 runs 13 residues. DNA of the CDR3: TGTGCCTGGAGCGCCGGGACGGGCGGGGAGCTGTTTTTT. Its protein product is CAWSAGTGGELFF.

The gene calls are TRBV28 and TRBJ1-3, with D possibly TRBD1 on 6 matching bases. This CDR3 has 18 amino acids. Trimming removed 11 bases at V and 2 bases at J, with 28 bases between. The germline gives CDR1 MDHEN, CDR2 SYDVKM. The CDR3 DNA sequence: TGTGCCTCGGGGGCAATGGGGAGTGGGGGCTCCGCTGGAAACACCATATATTTT. Translated: CASGAMGSGGSAGNTIYF.

This sequence joins TRBV7-2 and TRBJ1-2, with a tentative D call TRBD1 (5 bases). CDR1 and CDR2 (germline): SGHTA, FQGNSA. The CDR3 runs 15 residues. V was shortened by 2 bases and J by 8 bases, with 18 bases between the two germline ends. The CDR3 sequence: CASSLIRDAKWGYTF. Here the CDR3 DNA reads TGTGCCAGCAGCTTAATACGGGACGCGAAGTGGGGCTACACCTTC. Based on the CDR3 plus reference TRBV7-2 and TRBJ1-2, the full variable domain is GAGVSQSPSNKVTEKGKDVELRCDPISGHTALYWYRQSLGQGLEFLIYFQGNSAPDKSGLPSDRFSAERTGGSVSTLTIQRTQQEDSAVYLCASSLIRDAKWGYTFGSGTRLTVV.

A word on this clone: One end of the junction varies from germline; a read error may be responsible. The chain uses TRBV5-4 and TRBJ1-2, with D possibly matching TRBD1 (6 bases). Germline V gene lookup returns CDR1 SGHNT and CDR2 YYREEE (reference sequence). This CDR3 is 12 amino acids long. The CDR3 is CASSTDSYDYTF. Here the CDR3 DNA reads TGTGCCAGCAGCACGGACAGCTATGACTACACCTTC. The full variable domain, with the rest looked up from reference TRBV5-4 and TRBJ1-2, is ETGVTQSPTHLIKTRGQQVTLRCSSQSGHNTVSWYQQALGQGPQFIFQYYREEENGRGNFPPRFSGLQFPNYSSELNVNALELDDSALYLCASSTDSYDYTFGSGTRLTVV.

The chain employs TRBV29-1 and TRBJ2-7; maybe TRBD2 (5 bases). This CDR3 is 13 amino acids long. Germline-derived CDR1 and CDR2 are SQVTM and ANQGSEA. The V end was cut by 5 bases, the J end by 7 bases, with 18 bases between. The CDR3 DNA is TGCAGCGTTCTCCTACCGAGGGCTGGAGAGCAGTACTTC. This sequence encodes CSVLLPRAGEQYF.

This clone was counted a few times. As DNA, the CDR3 is TGTGCCAGCAGTCAAACAGGGGACGAGCAGTTCTTC. This encodes CASSQTGDEQFF. The J gene is TRBJ2-1, the V gene TRBV27; TRBD1 matches at 7 bases. Germline CDR1 is MNHEY and CDR2 is SMNVEV (reference sequence). V dropped 5 bases and J dropped 10; count of bases not matched to a gene: 5. The length of the CDR3 is 12 residues.

The rearrangement links TRBV15 to TRBJ1-1; D gene uncertain. V was pared by 8 bases and J by 6 bases, with 13 bases between. This CDR3 comprises 12 residues. Germline CDR1 LNHNV, CDR2 YYDKDF (reference sequence). In nucleotides, the CDR3 is TGTGCCACCTCAACCAACGGCCCTGAAGCTTTCTTT. Residues: CATSTNGPEAFF.